A selection of T cell receptor beta chains follows, all from one sample in a study of T cell responses to AZD1222 COVID-19 vaccine. TCRdb's copy holds only in-frame clones and misses some; the assay was immunoSEQ multiplex PCR. The profile shows about 120,000 clones, 87% of them singletons. Sequencing was performed on peripheral blood, taken on day 0 of AZD1222 vaccination. The receptors stem from an adult in good health. The CDR3 runs from the conserved cysteine through the conserved F or W. A D gene is named only where the DNA matches it firmly. Rows may omit the clone size; those that give it use once, few, many or a size class.

d_gene,abundance,v_gene,j_gene,CDR3nt,CDR3aa
.,once,TRBV29-1,TRBJ2-7,TGCAGCGTGAGGGGTAGCACCCTTTCCTACGAGCAGTACTTC,CSVRGSTLSYEQYF
TRBD1,.,TRBV19,TRBJ1-1,TGTGCCAGTAGTTCGCACAGGGGACGGGCCACTGAAGCTTTCTTT,CASSSHRGRATEAFF
.,.,TRBV6-5,TRBJ2-7,TGTGCCAGCATTGCGGACAGTCACGAGCAGTACTTC,CASIADSHEQYF
TRBD1,.,TRBV28,TRBJ2-2,TGTGCCGCAAAGAGGGGGCTTAGGGCCGGGGAGCTGTTTTTT,CAAKRGLRAGELFF
.,.,TRBV7-9,TRBJ1-6,TGTGCCAGCAGCTTAGGGGGTGGGACGTTGAATTCACCCCTCCACTTT,CASSLGGGTLNSPLHF
TRBD1,few,TRBV4-1,TRBJ1-6,TGCGCCAGCAGCCAAGAACCGCAGGGGGCTACCTATAATTCACCCCTCCACTTT,CASSQEPQGATYNSPLHF
.,.,TRBV25-1,TRBJ2-7,TGTGCCAGCAGTTATCGGGGGGAGCAGTACTTC,CASSYRGEQYF
.,.,TRBV6-6,TRBJ1-1,TGTGCCAGCAGTTACCCGCCTAAGACAGGTTCTTATGAAGCTTTCTTT,CASSYPPKTGSYEAFF
TRBD2,.,TRBV7-9,TRBJ2-7,TGTGCCAGCAGCTTAAAAGCGGGAGGGTTCTACGAGCAGTACTTC,CASSLKAGGFYEQYF
.,.,TRBV29-1,TRBJ2-7,TGCAGCGCCCCTGGGGGAGAGCAGTACTTC,CSAPGGEQYF